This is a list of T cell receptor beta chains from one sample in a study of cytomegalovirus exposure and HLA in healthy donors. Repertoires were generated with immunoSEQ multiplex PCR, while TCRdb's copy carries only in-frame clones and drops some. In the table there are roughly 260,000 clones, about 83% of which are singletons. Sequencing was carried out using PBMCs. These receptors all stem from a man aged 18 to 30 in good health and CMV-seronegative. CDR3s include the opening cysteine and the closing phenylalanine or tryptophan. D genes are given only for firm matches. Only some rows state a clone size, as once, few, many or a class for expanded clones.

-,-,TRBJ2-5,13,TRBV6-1,CASSDLSRETQYF,TGTGCCAGCAGTGACCTTAGCCGAGAGACCCAGTACTTC
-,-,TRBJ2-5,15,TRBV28,CASSLETAYQETQYF,TGTGCCAGCAGTTTGGAGACAGCCTACCAAGAGACCCAGTACTTC
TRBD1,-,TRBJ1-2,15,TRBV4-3,CASSQEGTGYYGYTF,TGCGCCAGCAGCCAAGAGGGGACAGGGTACTATGGCTACACCTTC
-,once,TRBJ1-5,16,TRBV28,CASGVDGLPHNQPQHF,TGTGCCAGCGGAGTGGACGGACTTCCCCACAATCAGCCCCAGCATTTT
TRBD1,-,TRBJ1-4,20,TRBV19,CASSNLTGQGRFSYNEKLFF,TGTGCCAGTAGTAACCTAACAGGACAGGGTCGTTTTTCCTACAATGAAAAACTGTTTTTT
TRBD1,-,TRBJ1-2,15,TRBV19,CASSPRHRGSYGYTF,TGTGCCAGTAGTCCACGTCACAGGGGGAGCTATGGCTACACCTTC
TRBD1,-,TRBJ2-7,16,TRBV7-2,CASSLGTGTYSNEQYF,TGTGCCAGCAGCCTGGGGACAGGGACGTATAGCAACGAGCAGTACTTC
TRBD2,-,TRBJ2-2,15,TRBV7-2,CASSYRTSGRGELFF,TGTGCCAGCAGCTACCGGACTAGCGGGAGGGGGGAGCTGTTTTTT
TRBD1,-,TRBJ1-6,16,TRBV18,CASSPRDRGPVGALHF,TGTGCCAGCTCACCACGGGACAGGGGACCAGTTGGGGCCCTCCACTTT
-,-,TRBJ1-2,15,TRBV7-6,CASSPRGRDNYGYTF,TGTGCCAGCAGCCCCCGGGGGAGGGATAACTATGGCTACACCTTC